This T cell receptor beta chain was retrieved from a study of blood T cells in healthy people across ages. Study results and caveats: Estimates of total diversity, which came from one million sequenced T cells, were considered to be underestimates. A roughly linear fall in TCR beta diversity per million T cells was seen with increasing age. As naive T cell percentage varied, TCR beta diversity correlated strongly with it.

It was with a sample-barcoded 5' primer and a J-beta primer mix that a second PCR of roughly 6 to 12 cycles was run. Researchers report that a template-switch adaptor with 12 random nucleotides tagged each cDNA molecule. TCRdb independently ran MiXCR on the 5' RACE reads; one entry per CDR3 protein. Among roughly 1.5 million distinct CDR3 sequences listed, less than 45% were seen once. About this clonotype itself: Its antigen is still unknown.

In germline, CDR1 is KGHSH, CDR2 LQKENI. This CDR3 has 16 residues. V was pared by 4 bases and J by 1 base, with 17 bases between. This chain links TRBV18 with TRBJ2-7; weak D call: TRBD1 (6 bases). Sequenced: blood. The receptor was isolated from a woman aged 18-30 years in good health. CDR3 sequence reads: CASSQGISGVSYEQYF. The CDR3, as DNA: TGTGCCAGCTCACAGGGTATTTCAGGGGTTTCCTACGAGCAGTACTTC.